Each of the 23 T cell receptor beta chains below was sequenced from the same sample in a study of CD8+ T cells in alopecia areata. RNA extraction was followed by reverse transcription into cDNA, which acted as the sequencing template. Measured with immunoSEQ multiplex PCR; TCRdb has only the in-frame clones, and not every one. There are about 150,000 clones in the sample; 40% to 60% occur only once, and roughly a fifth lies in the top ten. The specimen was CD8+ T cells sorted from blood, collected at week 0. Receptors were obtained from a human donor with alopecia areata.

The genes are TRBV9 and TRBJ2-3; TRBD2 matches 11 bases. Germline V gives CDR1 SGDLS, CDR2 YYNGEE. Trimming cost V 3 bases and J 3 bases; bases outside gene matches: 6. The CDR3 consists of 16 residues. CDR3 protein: CASSASTSGATDTQYF. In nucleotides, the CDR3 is TGTGCCAGCAGCGCCTCGACTAGCGGGGCAACAGATACGCAGTATTTT.

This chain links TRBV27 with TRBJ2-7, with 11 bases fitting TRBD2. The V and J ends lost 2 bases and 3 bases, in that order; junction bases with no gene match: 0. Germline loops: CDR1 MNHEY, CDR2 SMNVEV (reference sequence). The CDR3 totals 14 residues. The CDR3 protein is CASSLTSGGYEQYF. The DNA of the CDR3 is TGTGCCAGCAGTTTAACTAGCGGGGGCTACGAGCAGTACTTC.

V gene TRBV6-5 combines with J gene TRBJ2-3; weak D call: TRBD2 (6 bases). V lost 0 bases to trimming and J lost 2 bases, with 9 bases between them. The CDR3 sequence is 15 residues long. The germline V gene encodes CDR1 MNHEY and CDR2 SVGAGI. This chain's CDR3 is CASSYSAGNTDTQYF. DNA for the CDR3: TGTGCCAGCAGTTACTCGGCGGGGAACACAGATACGCAGTATTTT.

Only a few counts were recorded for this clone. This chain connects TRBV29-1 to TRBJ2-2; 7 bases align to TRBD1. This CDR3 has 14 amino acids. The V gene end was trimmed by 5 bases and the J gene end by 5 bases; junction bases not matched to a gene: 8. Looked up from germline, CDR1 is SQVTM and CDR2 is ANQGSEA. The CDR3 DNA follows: TGCAGCGTTCTCTTAGGGGGCGAGACCGGGGAGCTGTTTTTT. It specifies CSVLLGGETGELFF.

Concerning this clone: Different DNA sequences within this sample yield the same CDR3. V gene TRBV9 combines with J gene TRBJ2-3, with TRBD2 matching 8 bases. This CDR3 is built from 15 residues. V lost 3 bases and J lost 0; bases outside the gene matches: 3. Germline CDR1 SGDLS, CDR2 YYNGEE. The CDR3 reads CASSASGGSTDTQYF. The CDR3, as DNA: TGTGCCAGCAGCGCCAGCGGGGGAAGCACAGATACGCAGTATTTT. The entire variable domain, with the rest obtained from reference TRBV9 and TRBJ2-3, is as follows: DSGVTQTPKHLITATGQRVTLRCSPRSGDLSVYWYQQSLDQGLQFLIQYYNGEERAKGNILERFSAQQFPDLHSELNLSSLELGDSALYFCASSASGGSTDTQYFGPGTRLTVL.

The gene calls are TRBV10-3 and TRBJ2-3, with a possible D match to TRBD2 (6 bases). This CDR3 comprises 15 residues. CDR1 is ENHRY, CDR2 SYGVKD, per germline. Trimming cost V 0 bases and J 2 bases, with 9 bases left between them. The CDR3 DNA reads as TGTGCCATCAGTGAGTCGCTAGCGCCCACAGATACGCAGTATTTT. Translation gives CAISESLAPTDTQYF.

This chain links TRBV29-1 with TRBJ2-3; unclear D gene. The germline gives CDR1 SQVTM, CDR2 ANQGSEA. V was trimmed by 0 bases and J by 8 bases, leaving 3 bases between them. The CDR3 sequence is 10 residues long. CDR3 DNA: TGCAGCGTTGAAGACCCTACGCAGTATTTT. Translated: CSVEDPTQYF.

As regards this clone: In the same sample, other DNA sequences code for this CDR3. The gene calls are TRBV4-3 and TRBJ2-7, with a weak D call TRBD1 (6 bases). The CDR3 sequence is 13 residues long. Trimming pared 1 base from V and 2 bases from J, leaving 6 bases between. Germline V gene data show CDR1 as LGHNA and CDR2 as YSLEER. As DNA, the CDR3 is TGCGCCAGCAGCCAAGGACAGGCCTACGAGCAGTACTTC. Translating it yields CASSQGQAYEQYF.

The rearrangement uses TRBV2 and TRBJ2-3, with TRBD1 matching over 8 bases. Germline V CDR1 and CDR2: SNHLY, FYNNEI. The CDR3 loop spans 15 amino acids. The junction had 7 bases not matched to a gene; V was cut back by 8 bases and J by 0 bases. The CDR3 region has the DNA TGTGCCAGCTTGGACAGGGTAGCTAGCACAGATACGCAGTATTTT. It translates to CASLDRVASTDTQYF.

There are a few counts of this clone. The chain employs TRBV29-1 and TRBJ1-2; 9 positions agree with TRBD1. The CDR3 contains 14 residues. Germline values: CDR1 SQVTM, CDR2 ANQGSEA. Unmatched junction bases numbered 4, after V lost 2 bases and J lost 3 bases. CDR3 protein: CSVESGQGDYGYTF. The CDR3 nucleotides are TGCAGCGTTGAATCGGGACAGGGAGACTATGGCTACACCTTC.

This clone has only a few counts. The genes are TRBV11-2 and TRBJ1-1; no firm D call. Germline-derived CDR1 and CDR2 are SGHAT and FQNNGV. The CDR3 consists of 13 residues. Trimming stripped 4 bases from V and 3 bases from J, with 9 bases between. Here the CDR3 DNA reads TGTGCCAGCAGCTCACGACATTACACTGAAGCTTTCTTT. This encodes CASSSRHYTEAFF.

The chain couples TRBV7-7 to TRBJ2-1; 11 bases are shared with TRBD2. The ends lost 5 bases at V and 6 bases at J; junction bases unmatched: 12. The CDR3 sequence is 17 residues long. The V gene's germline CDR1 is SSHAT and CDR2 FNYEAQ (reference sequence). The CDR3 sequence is CASSPDPTSGEGNEQFF. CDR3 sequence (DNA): TGTGCCAGCAGCCCCGACCCGACTAGCGGGGAAGGCAATGAGCAGTTCTTC.

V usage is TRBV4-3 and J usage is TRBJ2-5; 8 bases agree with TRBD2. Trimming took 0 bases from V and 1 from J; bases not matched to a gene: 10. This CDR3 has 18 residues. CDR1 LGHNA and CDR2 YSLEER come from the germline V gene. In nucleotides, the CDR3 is TGCGCCAGCAGCCAAGATCGCCTCCTAACTAGCGGCCAAGAGACCCAGTACTTC. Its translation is CASSQDRLLTSGQETQYF.

The CDR3 region is CASSAVTGELFF. As DNA, the CDR3 is TGTGCCAGCAGTGCGGTAACCGGGGAGCTGTTTTTT. The V call is TRBV25-1, the J call TRBJ2-2, with D unclear. The germline V gene encodes CDR1 MGHDK and CDR2 SYGVNS. This CDR3 has 12 residues. Trimming shortened V by 4 bases and J by 5 bases, and 5 bases separated the two germline ends.

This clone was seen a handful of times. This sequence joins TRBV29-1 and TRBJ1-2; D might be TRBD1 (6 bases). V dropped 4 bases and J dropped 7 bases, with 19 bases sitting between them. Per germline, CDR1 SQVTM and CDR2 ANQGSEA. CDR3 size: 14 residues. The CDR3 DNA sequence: TGCAGCGTTGTTAGACAGGATGAGGGTTTTGGCTACACCTTC. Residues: CSVVRQDEGFGYTF.

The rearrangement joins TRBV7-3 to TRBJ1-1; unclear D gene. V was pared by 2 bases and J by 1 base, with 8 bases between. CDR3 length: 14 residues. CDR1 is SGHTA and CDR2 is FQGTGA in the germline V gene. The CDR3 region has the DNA TGTGCCAGCAGCTTAGTGGCAGGGAACACTGAAGCTTTCTTT. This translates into CASSLVAGNTEAFF.

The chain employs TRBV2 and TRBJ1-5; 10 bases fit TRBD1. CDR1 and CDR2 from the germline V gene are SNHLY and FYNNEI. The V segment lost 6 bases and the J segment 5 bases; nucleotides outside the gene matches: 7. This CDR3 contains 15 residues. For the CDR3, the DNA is TGTGCCAGCAGGAAGACAGGGGGCGAAGATCAGCCCCAGCATTTT. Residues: CASRKTGGEDQPQHF.

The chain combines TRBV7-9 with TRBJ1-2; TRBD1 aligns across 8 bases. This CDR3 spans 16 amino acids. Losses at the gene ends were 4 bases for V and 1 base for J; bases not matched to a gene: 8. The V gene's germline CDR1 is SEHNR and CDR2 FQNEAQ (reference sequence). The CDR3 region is CASSSTDRDVNYGYTF. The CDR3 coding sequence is TGTGCCAGCAGCTCAACGGACAGGGATGTTAACTATGGCTACACCTTC.

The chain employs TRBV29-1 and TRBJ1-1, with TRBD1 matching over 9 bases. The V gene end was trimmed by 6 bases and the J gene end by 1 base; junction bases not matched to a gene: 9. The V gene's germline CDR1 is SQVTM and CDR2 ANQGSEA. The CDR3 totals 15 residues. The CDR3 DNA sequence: TGCAGCGTCGTCCCGGGACAGGGACCGAACACTGAAGCTTTCTTT. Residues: CSVVPGQGPNTEAFF.

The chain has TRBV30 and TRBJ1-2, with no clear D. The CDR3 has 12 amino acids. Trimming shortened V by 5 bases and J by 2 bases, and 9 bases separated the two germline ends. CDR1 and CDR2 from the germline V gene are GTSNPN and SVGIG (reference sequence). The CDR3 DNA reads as TGTGCCTGGGAGACCGGGAACTATGGCTACACCTTC. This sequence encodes CAWETGNYGYTF.

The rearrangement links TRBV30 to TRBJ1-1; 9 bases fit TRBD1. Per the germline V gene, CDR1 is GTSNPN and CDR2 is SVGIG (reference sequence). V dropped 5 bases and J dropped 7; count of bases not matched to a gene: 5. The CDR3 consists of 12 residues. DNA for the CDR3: TGTGCCTGGGGGACAGGGAGCGGTGAAGCTTTCTTT. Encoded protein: CAWGTGSGEAFF. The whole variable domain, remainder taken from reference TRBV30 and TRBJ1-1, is SQTIHQWPATLVQPVGSPLSLECTVEGTSNPNLYWYRQAAGRGLQLLFYSVGIGQISSEVPQNLSASRPQDRQFILSSKKLLLSDSGFYLCAWGTGSGEAFFGQGTRLTVV.

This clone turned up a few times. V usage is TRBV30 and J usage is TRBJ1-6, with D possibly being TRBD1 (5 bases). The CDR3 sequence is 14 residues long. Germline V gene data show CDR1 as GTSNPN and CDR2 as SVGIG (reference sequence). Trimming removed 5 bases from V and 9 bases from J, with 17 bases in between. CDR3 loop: CAWETGTDTSPLHF. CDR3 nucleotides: TGTGCCTGGGAAACCGGGACGGATACTTCACCCCTCCACTTT.

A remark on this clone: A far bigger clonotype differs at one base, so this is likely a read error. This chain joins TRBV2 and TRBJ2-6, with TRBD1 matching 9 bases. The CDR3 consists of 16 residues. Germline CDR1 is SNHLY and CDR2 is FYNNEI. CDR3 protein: CASSGGQGAGANVLSF. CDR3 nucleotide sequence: TGTGCCAGCAGTGGGGGACAGGGAGCTGGGGCCAACGTCCTGAGTTTC.